The 24 T cell receptor beta chains listed next were all sequenced from one sample in a study of blood T cells in healthy people across ages. Through a sample-barcoded 5' primer and a J-beta primer mix, a second PCR was run for about 6 to 12 cycles. MiXCR was run by TCRdb on the 5' RACE reads, yielding one entry per CDR3 protein. The data hold over a million distinct CDR3 sequences, with 40% to 50% observed a single time. Sequencing used blood. These TCRs come from a woman aged 55-70 years in good health.

The chain employs TRBV12-3 or TRBV12-4 and TRBJ2-3; D is unresolved. Deletions cut 5 bases from V and 0 bases from J, with 12 bases between. The CDR3 is made up of 15 amino acids. Here the CDR3 DNA reads TGTGCCAGCAGTCTCCAGACGGCTAGCACAGATACGCAGTATTTT. Translating it yields CASSLQTASTDTQYF.

This clonotype came up a few times. This chain uses TRBV20-1 with TRBJ2-7, with 7 nucleotides matching TRBD2. The V gene end was trimmed by 5 bases and the J gene end by 5 bases; junction bases not matched to a gene: 21. The germline gives CDR1 DFQATT, CDR2 SNEGSKA (reference sequence). This CDR3 spans 17 amino acids. The CDR3: CSAPGGVIRTRPNEQYF. CDR3 nucleotides: TGCAGTGCTCCCGGAGGAGTAATAAGGACTAGACCGAACGAGCAGTACTTC.

The chain combines TRBV4-2 with TRBJ2-7; perhaps D is TRBD1 or TRBD2 (5 bases each). Per the germline V gene, CDR1 is LGHNA and CDR2 is YNFKEQ. The CDR3 totals 14 residues. V lost 1 base and J 5 bases, leaving 12 bases between the germline ends. CDR3 sequence (DNA): TGTGCCAGCAGCCAAGTTGAGGGGCAGGACGAGCAGTACTTC. It codes for CASSQVEGQDEQYF.

The CDR3 sequence: CASSLASSFEQYF. Written as DNA, the CDR3 is TGTGCCAGCAGTTTAGCGTCCAGTTTCGAGCAGTACTTC. The rearrangement uses TRBV12-3 or TRBV12-4 and TRBJ2-4; D not resolved. The J call may be mistaken, given a closer DNA end match to TRBJ2-7. The CDR3 runs 13 residues.

In this sample, this clonotype turned up a few times. The chain has TRBV14 and TRBJ2-5; the D gene could be TRBD1 or TRBD2 (5 bases each). The CDR3 consists of 19 residues. CDR1 SGHDN and CDR2 FVKESK come from the germline V gene. Trimming stripped 1 base from V and 0 bases from J, with 21 bases between. The chain's CDR3 is CASSQASGGGELYQETQYF. DNA for the CDR3: TGTGCCAGCAGCCAAGCCTCCGGTGGGGGTGAGCTATACCAAGAGACCCAGTACTTC.

This clonotype was recorded once. The V and J genes are TRBV7-7 and TRBJ2-7; the D is unclear. The CDR3 extends over 15 amino acids. Germline CDR1 is SSHAT and CDR2 is FNYEAQ (reference sequence). V was trimmed by 1 base and J by 7 bases, leaving 17 bases between them. The CDR3 protein is CASSLDLETSNEQYF. The CDR3 DNA reads as TGTGCCAGCAGCTTAGACCTGGAGACCTCCAATGAGCAGTACTTC.

This chain links TRBV20-1 with TRBJ2-7; D remains unclear. The V end lost 3 bases, the J end lost 0 bases, and 15 bases lay between the germline ends. The CDR3 spans 15 residues. Germline-derived CDR1 and CDR2 are DFQATT and SNEGSKA (reference sequence). This CDR3 is CSARLPAVRSYEQYF. DNA for the CDR3: TGCAGTGCTAGGCTCCCGGCAGTACGCTCCTACGAGCAGTACTTC.

The sample holds a few counts of this clonotype. This chain uses TRBV28 with TRBJ1-5; weak D call: TRBD1 (6 bases). With 3 bases removed from V and 2 bases from J, the gap between germline ends came to 14 bases. The germline gives CDR1 MDHEN, CDR2 SYDVKM. The CDR3 has 16 residues. CDR3: CASSFSDRSRNQPQHF. In DNA, the CDR3 is TGTGCCAGCAGTTTTAGCGACAGGTCGCGCAATCAGCCCCAGCATTTT.

The J gene is TRBJ2-1, the V gene TRBV20-1; D unresolved. Trimming stripped 3 bases from V and 6 bases from J, with 6 bases between. This CDR3 is 11 amino acids long. Germline loops: CDR1 DFQATT, CDR2 SNEGSKA (reference sequence). Here the CDR3 reads CSASLPNEQFF. The DNA for the CDR3 is TGCAGTGCTAGCCTCCCCAATGAGCAGTTCTTC.

The gene calls are TRBV9 and TRBJ1-5, with TRBD1 identical over 7 bases. CDR1 is SGDLS, CDR2 YYNGEE, per germline. This CDR3 comprises 14 residues. Trimming cost V 4 bases and J 6 bases; bases outside gene matches: 7. DNA of the CDR3: TGTGCCAGCAGCCCGGGGACAGACCTTCAGCCCCAGCATTTT. Its translation: CASSPGTDLQPQHF.

Remarks on this clonotype: The germline gene is not matched at one end of the junction; a read error may be the cause. The chain uses TRBV4-2 and TRBJ2-7; 9 bases fit TRBD2. This CDR3 contains 15 residues. Germline CDR1 reads LGHNA; CDR2 reads YNFKEQ. CDR3 nucleotides: TGTGCCGGCAGCCAAGAGGCGGGAGGGCCCTACGAGCAGTACTTC. Translation gives CAGSQEAGGPYEQYF.

Details on this clonotype: This may stem from a read error, because a much larger clone lies one nucleotide away. The rearrangement links TRBV10-3 to TRBJ2-3, with TRBD2 matching 7 bases. CDR1 and CDR2 from the germline V gene are ENHRY and SYGVKD. The CDR3 loop spans 12 amino acids. CDR3 coding DNA: TGTGTCATCCGTAGCGGGCAAGATACGCAGTATTTT. Translation gives CVIRSGQDTQYF.

This clonotype was counted between two and nine times. The chain has TRBV6-2 or TRBV6-3 and TRBJ1-5, with D perhaps TRBD1 (6 bases). The CDR3 length is 14 residues. The V gene lost 1 base and the J gene lost 5 bases, with 9 bases spanning the gap. From germline, CDR1 is MNHEY and CDR2 SVGEGT. CDR3 sequence: CASSYYRVDQPQHF. The CDR3 nucleotides are TGTGCCAGCAGTTACTACAGGGTGGATCAGCCCCAGCATTTT.

Concerning this clonotype itself: The junction departs from the called germline gene at one end, perhaps through a read error. The chain has TRBV7-8 and TRBJ2-3; D gene uncertain. Germline lookup yields CDR1 SGHVS and CDR2 FQNEAQ. This CDR3 is 15 amino acids long. Here the CDR3 reads CANSLGLAAADTQYF. As DNA, the CDR3 is TGTGCCAACAGCTTAGGCCTGGCGGCAGCAGATACGCAGTATTTT.

CDR3 bases: TGTGCCAGCAGCGATCCGGGGATCCCGGAGCGAGCTTTCTTT. Its translation: CASSDPGIPERAFF. The chain carries TRBV11-2 and TRBJ1-1, with D unresolved. With 5 bases removed from V and 10 bases from J, the gap between germline ends came to 20 bases. CDR3 length: 14 residues. Germline CDR1 is SGHAT and CDR2 is FQNNGV.

This clonotype has only a few counts. The rearrangement links TRBV6-5 to TRBJ2-7; D is perhaps TRBD1 (6 bases). V shed 1 base and J shed 3 bases, with 13 bases lying between them. Germline values: CDR1 MNHEY, CDR2 SVGAGI. The CDR3 contains 15 residues. The chain's CDR3 is CASSYYSRGHYEQYF. CDR3 in DNA: TGTGCCAGCAGTTACTATTCCAGGGGACACTACGAGCAGTACTTC.

V is TRBV4-2 and J is TRBJ2-1; 7 bases line up with TRBD2. Germline lookup yields CDR1 LGHNA and CDR2 YNFKEQ. After removal of 1 base from V and 8 bases from J, the junction contained 5 bases not matched to a gene. This CDR3 comprises 14 residues. The CDR3 loop reads CASSQGGLGDEQFF. In DNA, the CDR3 is TGTGCCAGCAGCCAAGGCGGACTAGGGGATGAGCAGTTCTTC.

The chain recombines TRBV7-9 with TRBJ2-5, with D possibly being TRBD1 or TRBD2 (6 bases each). TRBJ2-7 matches the DNA end more closely, so the J call is doubtful. CDR3 length equals 14 residues. The germline V gene encodes CDR1 SEHNR and CDR2 FQNEAQ (reference sequence). DNA for the CDR3: TGTGCCAGCAGCGGGGGGCTTGAAGTTTACGAGCAGTACTTC. Residues: CASSGGLEVYEQYF.

The chain joins TRBV4-3 to TRBJ2-5; D perhaps matches TRBD2 (6 bases). The CDR3 totals 18 residues. The V gene lost 0 bases and the J gene lost 1 base, with 18 bases spanning the gap. Germline-derived CDR1 and CDR2 are LGHNA and YSLEER. The CDR3 coding sequence is TGCGCCAGCAGCCAAGATATTTCTGGAGGACTACTCCAAGAGACCCAGTACTTC. Encoded protein: CASSQDISGGLLQETQYF.

As to this clonotype: At one boundary the junction diverges from the germline segment, which might be a read error. The gene calls are TRBV27 and TRBJ1-2; TRBD1 aligns across 7 bases. The CDR3 has 16 residues. CDR1 and CDR2 (germline): MNHEY, SMNVEV (reference sequence). CDR3: CAGSTLDRASNFRYTF. CDR3 DNA: TGTGCCGGCAGTACCCTCGACAGGGCTAGTAACTTTAGGTACACCTTC.

This clonotype was observed a few times. This rearrangement joins TRBV6-2 or TRBV6-3 to TRBJ2-5, with D unresolved. The germline V gene encodes CDR1 MNHEY and CDR2 SVGEGT. This CDR3 has 14 residues. The V end was cut by 0 bases, the J end by 2 bases, with 7 bases between. CDR3 loop: CASSYSVKQETQYF. The CDR3 DNA reads TGTGCCAGCAGTTACTCCGTTAAGCAAGAGACCCAGTACTTC.

V usage is TRBV11-1 and J usage is TRBJ2-3; 9 bases map to TRBD2. The CDR3 runs 16 residues. Losses at the gene ends were 5 bases for V and 0 bases for J; bases not matched to a gene: 6. CDR1 SGHAT and CDR2 FQDESV come from the germline V gene (reference sequence). CDR3 DNA sequence: TGTGCCAGCAGCCCCGGGACTAGCCTTAGCACAGATACGCAGTATTTT. This sequence encodes CASSPGTSLSTDTQYF.

This clonotype was counted ten times or more. V usage is TRBV7-2 and J usage is TRBJ2-1; 7 nucleotides match TRBD2. The length of the CDR3 is 15 residues. The germline CDR1 and CDR2 sequences are SGHTA and FQGNSA. Trimming at V came to 1 base and at J to 8 bases, leaving 8 bases not matched to a gene. The CDR3 loop reads CASSLGAAGRDEQFF. The CDR3 DNA follows: TGTGCCAGCAGCTTAGGGGCAGCGGGGAGGGATGAGCAGTTCTTC.

In regard to this clonotype: A read error may be the cause here, since a much bigger clone is one base away. The chain couples TRBV5-1 to TRBJ2-5; 7 bases are a match to TRBD2. This CDR3 is built from 14 residues. J was trimmed by 11 bases and V by 4 bases; bases with no gene match: 14. The germline V gene has CDR1 SGHRS and CDR2 YFSETQ. The CDR3 nucleotides are TGCGCCAGCAGCCCCGGACTAGAAGGTGTTGAGCAGTACTTC. This encodes CASSPGLEGVEQYF.